These 26 T cell receptor beta chains originate from one sample sequenced in a study of cytomegalovirus exposure and HLA in healthy donors. Both 60 Vbeta primers and 13 Jbeta primers went into the PCR. Libraries were prepared by immunoSEQ multiplex PCR; TCRdb keeps only in-frame clonotypes and omits some of them. The table records approximately 200,000 clones, more than 75% of them present only once. Input material: PBMCs. The receptors were sampled from a human donor in good health.

This sequence joins TRBV5-1 and TRBJ2-3, with a tentative D call TRBD2 (6 bases). From germline, CDR1 is SGHRS and CDR2 YFSETQ. The germline V and J ends were trimmed by 0 bases and 5 bases, with 28 bases remaining between them. The CDR3 is 20 residues long. CDR3 in DNA: TGCGCCAGCAGCTTGGTGCGGGGCAGGGCGAGCGCAGAGGGAAGAGATACGCAGTATTTT. This translates into CASSLVRGRASAEGRDTQYF.

The rearrangement joins TRBV11-2 to TRBJ2-2; D is unclear. The germline CDR1 and CDR2 sequences are SGHAT and FQNNGV. The CDR3 runs to 16 residues. V was clipped by 2 bases and J by 4 bases, with 14 bases between them. CDR3 protein: CASSLIRGNPTGELFF. In nucleotides, the CDR3 is TGTGCCAGCAGCTTAATTCGCGGAAACCCCACCGGGGAGCTGTTTTTT.

This clone came up a few times. The rearrangement links TRBV7-9 to TRBJ2-1, with 9 bases lining up with TRBD2. The V gene's germline CDR1 is SEHNR and CDR2 FQNEAQ (reference sequence). The CDR3 has 16 residues. J gave up 4 bases and V 3 bases, and 7 bases lay outside the gene matches. Written as DNA, the CDR3 is TGTGCCAGCAGCTTCCCGACTAGCGGTGGGTACAATGAGCAGTTCTTC. Translated: CASSFPTSGGYNEQFF.

The V gene is TRBV2, the J gene TRBJ2-2; 10 nucleotides align to TRBD1. The germline CDR1 and CDR2 sequences are SNHLY and FYNNEI. V lost 6 bases and J lost 6; bases outside the gene matches: 1. This CDR3 has 13 amino acids. The CDR3 reads CASSGTGAGELFF. Here the CDR3 DNA reads TGTGCCAGCAGCGGGACAGGGGCCGGGGAGCTGTTTTTT.

The rearrangement uses TRBV6-6 and TRBJ2-7; 9 bases line up with TRBD2. Germline values: CDR1 MNHNY, CDR2 SVGAGI (reference sequence). The V gene end was trimmed by 1 base and the J gene end by 4 bases; junction bases not matched to a gene: 8. The CDR3 length is 16 residues. The CDR3 nucleotides read TGTGCCAGCAGTTACTTTGGTAGCGGGAGTAGTTACGAGCAGTACTTC. Encoded protein: CASSYFGSGSSYEQYF.

The rearrangement uses TRBV19 and TRBJ1-5, with 8 bases identical to TRBD1. The CDR3 has 18 amino acids. J was trimmed by 3 bases and V by 5 bases; bases with no gene match: 15. CDR1 is LNHDA and CDR2 is SQIVND in the germline V gene (reference sequence). CDR3 DNA sequence: TGTGCCAGTAGTCTCACGGGCAGGGGGCGCGGGTTCAATCAGCCCCAGCATTTT. It encodes CASSLTGRGRGFNQPQHF.

The chain couples TRBV7-9 to TRBJ1-1; 7 nucleotides match TRBD1. The V gene's germline CDR1 is SEHNR and CDR2 FQNEAQ (reference sequence). This CDR3 region has 15 residues. V was clipped by 1 base and J by 0 bases; unmatched bases: 2. CDR3 amino acids: CASSLVRGLNTEAFF. Here the CDR3 DNA reads TGTGCCAGCAGCTTAGTAAGGGGGCTGAACACTGAAGCTTTCTTT.

The chain links TRBV28 to TRBJ1-4; D may be TRBD1 (6 bases). Germline V lookup: CDR1 MDHEN, CDR2 SYDVKM. The CDR3 has 15 amino acids. V was pared by 5 bases and J by 1 base, with 11 bases between. The CDR3 DNA is TGTGCCAGCAGTCTCCGGGACATAACTAATGAAAAACTGTTTTTT. Translating it yields CASSLRDITNEKLFF.

The rearrangement uses TRBV5-1 and TRBJ2-1; 12 bases align to TRBD2. The ends lost 3 bases at V and 7 bases at J; junction bases unmatched: 8. The CDR3 consists of 16 residues. Germline CDR1 is SGHRS and CDR2 is YFSETQ. This chain's CDR3 is CASSWPASGRGNEQFF. The CDR3, as DNA: TGCGCCAGCAGCTGGCCGGCTAGCGGGAGGGGTAATGAGCAGTTCTTC.

The chain couples TRBV6-5 to TRBJ1-1, with D hard to call. The germline V and J ends were trimmed by 2 bases and 4 bases, with 8 bases remaining between them. CDR1 and CDR2 (germline): MNHEY, SVGAGI. The CDR3 runs 13 residues. CDR3 nucleotide sequence: TGTGCCAGCAGTTACATTGGAGGCACTGAAGCTTTCTTT. It codes for CASSYIGGTEAFF.

The J gene is TRBJ1-1, the V gene TRBV27; D gene ambiguous. CDR1 MNHEY and CDR2 SMNVEV come from the germline V gene (reference sequence). V was trimmed by 5 bases and J by 5 bases, leaving 12 bases between them. The CDR3 has 13 amino acids. The CDR3 region is CASSNRAGTEAFF. The CDR3 bases are TGTGCCAGCAGTAATCGAGCGGGGACTGAAGCTTTCTTT.

J is TRBJ1-1 and V is TRBV5-1; TRBD1 aligns across 8 bases. The germline V gene encodes CDR1 SGHRS and CDR2 YFSETQ. This CDR3 has 16 amino acids. The trim removed 4 bases at V and 3 bases at J, leaving 11 bases unmatched. CDR3 protein: CASSPGQGGVDTEAFF. CDR3 DNA: TGCGCCAGCAGCCCCGGACAGGGCGGGGTGGACACTGAAGCTTTCTTT.

V and J are TRBV28 and TRBJ2-7; 12 nucleotides align to TRBD2. The CDR3 is 15 amino acids. Losses at the gene ends were 1 base for V and 7 bases for J; bases not matched to a gene: 5. Per the germline V gene, CDR1 is MDHEN and CDR2 is SYDVKM. The CDR3 nucleotides read TGTGCCAGCAGTTTATCCACTAGCGGGGGGAGGGAGCAGTACTTC. As protein: CASSLSTSGGREQYF.

The chain has TRBV25-1 and TRBJ2-3, with D unclear. Germline V gene lookup returns CDR1 MGHDK and CDR2 SYGVNS. The V and J ends lost 4 bases and 0 bases respectively, with 5 bases between them. The CDR3 has 13 residues. CDR3 sequence reads: CASSVPSTDTQYF. In nucleotides, the CDR3 is TGTGCCAGCAGTGTCCCTAGCACAGATACGCAGTATTTT. The complete variable domain, with remaining parts taken from reference TRBV25-1 and TRBJ2-3, reads EADIYQTPRYLVIGTGKKITLECSQTMGHDKMYWYQQDPGMELHLIHYSYGVNSTEKGDLSSESTVSRIRTEHFPLTLESARPSHTSQYLCASSVPSTDTQYFGPGTRLTVL.

This clone was recorded a few times. The chain joins TRBV6-5 to TRBJ1-2; D perhaps matches TRBD1 (5 bases). Germline V gives CDR1 MNHEY, CDR2 SVGAGI. V was pared by 0 bases and J by 4 bases, with 12 bases between. The CDR3 consists of 15 residues. This chain's CDR3 is CASSYSGGAGYGYTF. Here the CDR3 DNA reads TGTGCCAGCAGTTACTCGGGGGGAGCCGGCTATGGCTACACCTTC.

The chain carries TRBV16 and TRBJ1-5; D not certain. CDR1 is KGHSY, CDR2 FQNENV, per germline. The CDR3 totals 14 residues. Trimming took off 0 bases at V and 4 bases at J, with 7 bases between the two ends. The CDR3 protein is CASSQSRGNQPQHF. CDR3 nucleotide sequence: TGTGCCAGCAGCCAATCGCGGGGTAATCAGCCCCAGCATTTT.

This rearrangement joins TRBV9 to TRBJ2-1; TRBD2 agrees at 8 bases. V was clipped by 3 bases and J by 4 bases; unmatched bases: 3. The germline V gene has CDR1 SGDLS and CDR2 YYNGEE. There are 14 residues in the CDR3. The DNA for the CDR3 is TGTGCCAGCAGCGAGGAGCGGGAGTACAATGAGCAGTTCTTC. It yields the protein CASSEEREYNEQFF. The full variable domain, its missing parts supplied by reference TRBV9 and TRBJ2-1, is DSGVTQTPKHLITATGQRVTLRCSPRSGDLSVYWYQQSLDQGLQFLIQYYNGEERAKGNILERFSAQQFPDLHSELNLSSLELGDSALYFCASSEEREYNEQFFGPGTRLTVL.

This chain connects TRBV6-1 to TRBJ1-1, with D maybe TRBD1 (5 bases). Per germline, CDR1 MNHNS and CDR2 SASEGT. Trimming cost V 8 bases and J 1 base, with 8 bases left between them. This CDR3 comprises 12 residues. CDR3 DNA sequence: TGTGCCAGCTCTGACAGGAACACTGAAGCTTTCTTT. Translation gives CASSDRNTEAFF.

This clone showed up just once. The chain recombines TRBV7-3 with TRBJ1-2, with 12 bases matching TRBD1. V lost 5 bases and J lost 6; bases outside the gene matches: 13. There are 17 residues in the CDR3. Germline V gene data show CDR1 as SGHTA and CDR2 as FQGTGA. In DNA, the CDR3 is TGTGCCAGCAGCCCAAAGGGACAGGGGGCCTTCCCCCATGGCTACACCTTC. This sequence encodes CASSPKGQGAFPHGYTF. Supplemented by reference TRBV7-3 and TRBJ1-2, the full variable domain reads GAGVSQTPSNKVTEKGKYVELRCDPISGHTALYWYRQSLGQGPEFLIYFQGTGAADDSGLPNDRFFAVRPEGSVSTLKIQRTERGDSAVYLCASSPKGQGAFPHGYTFGSGTRLTVV.

The rearrangement joins TRBV6-5 to TRBJ2-7; no definite D call. Germline V gene data show CDR1 as MNHEY and CDR2 as SVGAGI. Trimming stripped 2 bases from V and 2 bases from J, with 4 bases between. The CDR3 has 12 amino acids. CDR3 region: CASSYGPYEQYF. The CDR3 bases are TGTGCCAGCAGTTACGGGCCCTACGAGCAGTACTTC.

As for this clone: A junction end diverges from the germline sequence, so it may reflect a read error. The chain is built from TRBV7-9 and TRBJ2-7; TRBD2 aligns across 7 bases. The CDR3 length is 13 residues. CDR1 and CDR2 (germline): SEHNR, FQNEAQ (reference sequence). The CDR3 sequence is CSSSRGGSYEQYF. Here the CDR3 DNA reads TGTTCCAGCAGCCGGGGAGGGTCTTACGAGCAGTACTTC.

The genes are TRBV28 and TRBJ2-6; possible D gene TRBD2, 5 bases. The CDR3 consists of 16 residues. Germline CDR1 reads MDHEN; CDR2 reads SYDVKM. V shed 6 bases and J shed 4 bases, with 16 bases lying between them. The CDR3, as DNA: TGTGCCAGCAGCCCCGAACGGGGTGGAGGGGCCAACGTCCTGACTTTC. It is translated as CASSPERGGGANVLTF. Filled out from reference TRBV28 and TRBJ2-6, the complete variable domain reads DVKVTQSSRYLVKRTGEKVFLECVQDMDHENMFWYRQDPGLGLRLIYFSYDVKMKEKGDIPEGYSVSREKKERFSLILESASTNQTSMYLCASSPERGGGANVLTFGAGSRLTVL.

This clone was seen a few times. The chain employs TRBV4-1 and TRBJ2-1, with TRBD2 matching 14 bases. The V and J ends lost 1 base and 9 bases, in that order; junction bases with no gene match: 5. CDR3 length equals 16 residues. Germline CDR1 is MGHRA and CDR2 is YSYEKL. The CDR3 sequence is CASSQARGLAGAEQFF. CDR3 coding DNA: TGCGCCAGCAGCCAAGCTAGGGGACTAGCGGGAGCTGAGCAGTTCTTC.

The rearrangement joins TRBV27 to TRBJ2-7, with 12 bases aligning to TRBD1. With V trimmed by 6 bases and J by 3 bases, 6 bases remained unmatched. The CDR3 is made up of 15 amino acids. Looked up from germline, CDR1 is MNHEY and CDR2 is SMNVEV (reference sequence). DNA of the CDR3: TGTGCCAGCAGGGGACAGGGGGCCTCCAACTACGAGCAGTACTTC. This codes for CASRGQGASNYEQYF.

The CDR3 protein is CASSGTEFYEQYF. DNA for the CDR3: TGTGCCAGCAGCGGAACGGAGTTCTACGAGCAGTACTTC. The rearrangement links TRBV5-6 to TRBJ2-7; no reliable D call. V shed 4 bases and J shed 3 bases, with 11 bases lying between them. Germline lookup yields CDR1 SGHDT and CDR2 YYEEEE. This CDR3 comprises 13 residues.

This chain links TRBV10-2 with TRBJ2-2, with 11 bases matching TRBD2. Germline CDR1 is WSHSY and CDR2 is SAAADI. CDR3 length: 14 residues. V lost 9 bases and J lost 5; bases outside the gene matches: 5. The chain's CDR3 is CASKTSGMTGELFF. The CDR3 coding sequence is TGCGCCAGTAAGACTAGCGGGATGACCGGGGAGCTGTTTTTT.